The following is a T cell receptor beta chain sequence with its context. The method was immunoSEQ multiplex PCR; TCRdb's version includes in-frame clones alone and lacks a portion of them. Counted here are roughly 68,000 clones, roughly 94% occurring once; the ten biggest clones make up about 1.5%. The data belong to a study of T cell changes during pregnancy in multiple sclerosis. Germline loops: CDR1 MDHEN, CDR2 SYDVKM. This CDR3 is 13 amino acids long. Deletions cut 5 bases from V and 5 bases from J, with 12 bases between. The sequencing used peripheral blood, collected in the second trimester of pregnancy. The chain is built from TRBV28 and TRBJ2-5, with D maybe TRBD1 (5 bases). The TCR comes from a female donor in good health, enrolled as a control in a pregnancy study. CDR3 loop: CASSDPSGETQYF. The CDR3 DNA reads TGTGCCAGCAGTGACCCCTCAGGGGAGACCCAGTACTTC.